The T cell receptor beta chain under discussion was sequenced for a study of blood T cell repertoires in COVID-19. Study context: Collection of acute and convalescent COVID-19 samples took place in the United States, Italy and Spain. T cells, B-cell-depleted T cells, or PBMCs provided the cDNA or gDNA that served as material.

Trimming took 3 bases from V and 9 from J, leaving 19 bases between them. The germline gives CDR1 KGHDR, CDR2 SFDVKD. The CDR3 consists of 15 residues. The authors' processing: Researchers report that nucleated cell counts were estimated from reference gene primer amplification. The data were produced by immunoSEQ multiplex PCR, yet TCRdb's version contains in-frame clones alone and is incomplete. The V and J calls and clone size come from that table; D and trimming were worked out from the DNA. The sample holds approximately 190,000 clones; about 80% are singletons and the top ten take 5.5% to 8.5%.

The sequencing sample was made of peripheral blood. The rearrangement joins TRBV24-1 to TRBJ1-1; D may be TRBD1 (6 bases). This receptor was identified in a man aged 55 to 69 with acute or convalescent COVID-19. The CDR3 sequence: CATSDLETGLKKAFF. CDR3 sequence (DNA): TGTGCCACCAGTGATCTGGAAACAGGGTTGAAGAAAGCTTTCTTT.